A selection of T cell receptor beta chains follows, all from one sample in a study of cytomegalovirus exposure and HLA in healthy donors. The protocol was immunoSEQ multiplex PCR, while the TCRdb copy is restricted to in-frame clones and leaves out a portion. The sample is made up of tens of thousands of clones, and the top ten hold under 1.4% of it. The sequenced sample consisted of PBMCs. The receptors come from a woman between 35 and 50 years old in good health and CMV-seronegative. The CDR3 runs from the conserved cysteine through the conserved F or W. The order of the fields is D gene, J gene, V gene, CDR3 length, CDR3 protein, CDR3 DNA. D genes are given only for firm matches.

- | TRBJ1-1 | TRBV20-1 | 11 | CSARQATEAFF | TGCAGTGCTAGACAGGCCACTGAAGCTTTCTTT
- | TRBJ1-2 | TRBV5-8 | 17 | CASSLETRRAIINGYTF | TGTGCCAGCAGCTTGGAGACACGACGCGCTATCATTAATGGCTACACCTTC
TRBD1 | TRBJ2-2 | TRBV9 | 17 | CASSKNPTGLDTGELFF | TGTGCCAGCAGCAAAAACCCGACAGGGCTGGACACCGGGGAGCTGTTTTTT
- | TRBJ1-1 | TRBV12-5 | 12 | CASAITDTEAFF | TGTGCTAGTGCCATTACAGACACTGAAGCTTTCTTT
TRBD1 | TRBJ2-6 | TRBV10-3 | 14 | CATQGDVGANVLTF | TGTGCCACACAGGGGGACGTTGGGGCCAACGTCCTGACTTTC
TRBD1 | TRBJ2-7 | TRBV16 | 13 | CASSYGTAYEQYF | TGTGCCAGCAGCTACGGGACAGCCTACGAGCAGTACTTC
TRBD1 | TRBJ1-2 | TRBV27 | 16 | CASSPIPTGRGNGYTF | TGTGCCAGCAGTCCCATCCCGACAGGGCGAGGTAACGGCTACACCTTC
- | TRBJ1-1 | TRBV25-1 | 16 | CASSLGRTVPYTEAFF | TGTGCCAGCAGTTTGGGTAGGACAGTTCCTTACACTGAAGCTTTCTTT
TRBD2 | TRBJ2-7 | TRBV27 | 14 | CASGPGTSGPKQYF | TGTGCCAGCGGCCCCGGGACTAGCGGACCAAAGCAGTACTTC
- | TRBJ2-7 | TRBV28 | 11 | CASRHRAEQYF | TGTGCCAGCAGACACAGGGCCGAGCAGTACTTC
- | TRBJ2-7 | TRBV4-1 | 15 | CASSQVIAGLYEQYF | TGCGCCAGCAGCCAAGTAATCGCAGGACTCTACGAGCAGTACTTC
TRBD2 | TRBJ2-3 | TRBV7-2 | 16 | CASSSGTSAYTDTQYF | TGTGCCAGCAGCTCAGGGACTAGCGCTTACACAGATACGCAGTATTTT
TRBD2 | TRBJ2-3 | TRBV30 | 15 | CAWSVPSGIKDTQYF | TGTGCCTGGAGTGTCCCTAGCGGGATAAAGGATACGCAGTATTTT
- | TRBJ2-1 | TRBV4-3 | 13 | CASSQDRGSAQFF | TGCGCCAGCAGCCAAGATCGGGGTAGTGCGCAGTTCTTC
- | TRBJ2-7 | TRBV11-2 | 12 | CASSLSGPEQYF | TGTGCCAGCAGCTTGAGCGGACCCGAGCAGTACTTC
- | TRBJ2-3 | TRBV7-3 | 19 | CASSLRAGNKGRTADTQYF | TGTGCCAGCAGCCTACGTGCGGGGAATAAAGGGAGGACTGCAGATACGCAGTATTTT
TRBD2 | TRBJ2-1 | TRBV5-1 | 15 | CASSLGTGTKNEQFF | TGCGCCAGCAGCTTGGGTACCGGGACTAAGAATGAGCAGTTCTTC
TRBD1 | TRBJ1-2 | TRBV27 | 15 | CASRGRQGFDYGYTF | TGTGCCAGCAGGGGAAGACAGGGATTTGACTATGGCTACACCTTC
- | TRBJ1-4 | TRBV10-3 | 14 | CAISAGHLNEKLFF | TGTGCCATCAGTGCGGGACACCTTAATGAAAAACTGTTTTTT
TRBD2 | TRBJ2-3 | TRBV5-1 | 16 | CASSGTSGTPADTQYF | TGCGCCAGCAGCGGGACTAGCGGGACTCCTGCAGATACGCAGTATTTT
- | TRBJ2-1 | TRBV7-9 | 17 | CASSLVPSWEAYNEQFF | TGTGCCAGCAGCTTAGTCCCTAGCTGGGAGGCCTACAATGAGCAGTTCTTC
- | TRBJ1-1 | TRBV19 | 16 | CASSANGRRMSTEAFF | TGTGCCAGTAGTGCGAACGGGAGACGGATGTCCACTGAAGCTTTCTTT
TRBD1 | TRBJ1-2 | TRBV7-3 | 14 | CASSLIGQGGGYTF | TGTGCCAGCAGCTTAATAGGGCAGGGGGGTGGCTACACCTTC
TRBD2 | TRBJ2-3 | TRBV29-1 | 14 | CSISAGLETDTQYF | TGCAGCATCAGCGCAGGACTAGAAACAGATACGCAGTATTTT
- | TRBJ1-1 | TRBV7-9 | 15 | CASSLGRRKSTEAFF | TGTGCCAGCAGCTTAGGGAGAAGGAAGAGCACTGAAGCTTTCTTT
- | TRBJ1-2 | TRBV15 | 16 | CATSRGLGGYNYGYTF | TGTGCCACCAGCAGAGGCCTTGGGGGCTACAACTATGGCTACACCTTC
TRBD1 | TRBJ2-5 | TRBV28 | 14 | CASSQYRGRETQYF | TGTGCCAGCAGTCAATACAGGGGGCGCGAGACCCAGTACTTC
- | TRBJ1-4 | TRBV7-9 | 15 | CASSLVGGEGEKLFF | TGTGCCAGCAGCTTAGTAGGCGGGGAAGGAGAAAAACTGTTTTTT
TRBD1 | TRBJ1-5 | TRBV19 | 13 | CATKDRGSQPQHF | TGTGCCACTAAAGACAGGGGCAGTCAGCCCCAGCATTTT
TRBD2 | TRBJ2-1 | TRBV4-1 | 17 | CASTRTIAEGTSESQFF | TGCGCCAGCACCCGCACGATAGCTGAAGGGACTAGCGAGTCGCAGTTCTTC
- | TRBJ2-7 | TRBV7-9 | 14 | CASSLVGGTYEQYF | TGTGCCAGCAGCCTGGTTGGGGGCACGTACGAGCAGTACTTC
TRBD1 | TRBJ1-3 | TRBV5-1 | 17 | CASSPPGQGASGNTIYF | TGCGCCAGCAGCCCACCCGGACAGGGGGCGTCTGGAAACACCATATATTTT
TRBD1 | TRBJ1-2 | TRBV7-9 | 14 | CASSLGSGGHGYTF | TGTGCCAGCAGCTTGGGATCAGGGGGCCATGGCTACACCTTC
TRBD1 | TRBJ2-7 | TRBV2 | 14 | CASIPGQGTYEQYF | TGTGCCAGCATTCCGGGACAGGGTACCTACGAGCAGTACTTC
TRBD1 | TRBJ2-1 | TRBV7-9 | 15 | CASRPTGQGDNEQFF | TGTGCCAGCCGCCCCACGGGACAGGGTGACAATGAGCAGTTCTTC
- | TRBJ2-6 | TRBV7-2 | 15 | CASSLASSGANVLTF | TGTGCCAGCAGCTTAGCGTCTTCTGGGGCCAACGTCCTGACTTTC
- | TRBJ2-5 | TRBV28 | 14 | CASKGDPFQETQYF | TGTGCCAGCAAGGGGGACCCATTCCAAGAGACCCAGTACTTC
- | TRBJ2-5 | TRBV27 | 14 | CASSLEAWGPTQYF | TGTGCCAGCAGTTTAGAGGCCTGGGGCCCGACCCAGTACTTC
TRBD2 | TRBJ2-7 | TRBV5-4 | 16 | CASSLGGTTGAYEQYF | TGTGCCAGCAGCCTCGGGGGGACCACGGGGGCCTACGAGCAGTACTTC
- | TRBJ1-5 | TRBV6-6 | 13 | CASTLRGGEPQHF | TGTGCCAGCACTCTTCGTGGGGGCGAGCCCCAGCATTTT
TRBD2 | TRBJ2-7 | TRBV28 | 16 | CAGSGLAGLRPYEQYF | TGTGCCGGAAGCGGGCTAGCGGGCCTTAGGCCCTACGAGCAGTACTTC
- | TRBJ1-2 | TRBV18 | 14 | CASSPGRGAYGYTF | TGTGCCAGCTCACCTGGCAGGGGTGCCTATGGCTACACCTTC
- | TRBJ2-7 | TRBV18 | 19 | CASSPFGGRRLVRDYEQYF | TGTGCCAGCTCACCATTCGGGGGGCGACGACTAGTAAGGGACTACGAGCAGTACTTC
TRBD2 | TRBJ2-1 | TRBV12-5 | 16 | CASGQGLAGVPNEQFF | TGTGCTAGTGGTCAAGGACTAGCGGGAGTCCCCAATGAGCAGTTCTTC
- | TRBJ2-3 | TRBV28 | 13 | CASSLGSTDTQYF | TGTGCCAGCAGTTTAGGCAGCACAGATACGCAGTATTTT
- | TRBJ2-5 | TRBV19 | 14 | CASSINPLEETQYF | TGTGCCAGTAGTATTAATCCACTCGAAGAGACCCAGTACTTC
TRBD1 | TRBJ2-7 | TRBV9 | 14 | CASSATGGGYEQYF | TGTGCCAGCAGCGCGACAGGGGGCGGATACGAGCAGTACTTC
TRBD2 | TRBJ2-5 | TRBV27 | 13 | CASSNRGLVTQYF | TGTGCCAGCAGTAACCGGGGACTAGTGACCCAGTACTTC
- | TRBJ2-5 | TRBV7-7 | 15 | CASSRDGGGLGTQYF | TGTGCCAGCAGCCGCGACGGAGGAGGGTTAGGGACCCAGTACTTC
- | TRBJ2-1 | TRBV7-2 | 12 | CASSSDLSEQFF | TGTGCCAGCAGCTCCGACTTAAGTGAGCAGTTCTTC
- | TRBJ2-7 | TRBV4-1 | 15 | CASSQQHSQGHVQYF | TGCGCCAGCAGCCAACAACATTCACAGGGACACGTGCAGTACTTC
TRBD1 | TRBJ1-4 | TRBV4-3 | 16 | CASSQVGRTGSEKLFF | TGCGCCAGCAGCCAAGTTGGAAGGACAGGGAGCGAAAAACTGTTTTTT
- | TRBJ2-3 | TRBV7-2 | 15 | CASSTRWGLEDTQYF | TGTGCCAGCAGCACCCGGTGGGGGCTCGAAGATACGCAGTATTTT
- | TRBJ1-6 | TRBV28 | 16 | CASRTTGPGRNSPLHF | TGTGCCAGCAGGACCACAGGGCCCGGGAGGAATTCACCCCTCCACTTT
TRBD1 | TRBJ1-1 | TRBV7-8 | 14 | CASSLEQGATEAFF | TGTGCCAGCAGCTTAGAACAGGGGGCCACTGAAGCTTTCTTT
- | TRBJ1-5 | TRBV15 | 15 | CATKGAGGSNQPQHF | TGTGCCACCAAGGGTGCCGGGGGGAGCAATCAGCCCCAGCATTTT
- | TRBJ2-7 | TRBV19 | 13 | CASSIRGGYEQYF | TGTGCCAGTAGTATTAGAGGTGGTTACGAGCAGTACTTC
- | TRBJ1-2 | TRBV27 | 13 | CASRAEWDYGYTF | TGTGCCAGCAGGGCGGAGTGGGACTATGGCTACACCTTC
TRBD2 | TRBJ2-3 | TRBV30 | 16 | CAWMAGVAGKTDTQYF | TGTGCCTGGATGGCGGGGGTCGCGGGCAAAACAGATACGCAGTATTTT